The rows below give T cell receptor beta chains drawn from one sample of a study of T-cell memory formation after mild COVID-19. TCRdb fed the 5' RACE reads into MiXCR, producing one record per CDR3 protein. There are 110,000 or so distinct CDR3 sequences in the sample; 15% to 20% occur only once, and roughly 6% lies in the top ten. The sequenced sample was PBMCs or a T cell subset sorted from them (not recorded which). The receptors shown here come from a man aged 18 to 29 who had mild COVID-19 (a few samples of this study predate the infection). Cell type and time point are not known. The CDR3 runs from the conserved cysteine through the conserved F or W. Each record gives: V gene, clone size, J gene, D gene, CDR3 DNA, CDR3 protein. A D gene is named only where the DNA matches it firmly. A row's size may be missing; if present it is once, few, many or a size class.

>TRBV5-4|NA|TRBJ2-3|TRBD2
TGTGCCAGCAGCTCCGGGCGGGGGGCCGAAAAGATCACAGATACGCAGTATTTT
CASSSGRGAEKITDTQYF
>TRBV5-6|many|TRBJ1-1|NA
TGTGCCAGCAGCTTGGAAAGGAACACTGAAGCTTTCTTT
CASSLERNTEAFF
>TRBV7-8|NA|TRBJ1-1|NA
TGTGCCAGCAGCCTAGTCCCCCCTGGACAGAGTATGAACACTGAAGCTTTCTTT
CASSLVPPGQSMNTEAFF
>TRBV6-5|NA|TRBJ2-2|TRBD2
TGTGCCAGCAGTTGGTTAGCGGGGCTCAACACCGGGGAGCTGTTTTTT
CASSWLAGLNTGELFF
>TRBV12-3/TRBV12-4|many|TRBJ2-5|NA
TGTGCCAGCAGTTTAGGGCAGCTCCAAGAGACCCAGTACTTC
CASSLGQLQETQYF
>TRBV6-1|few|TRBJ2-3|NA
TGTGCCAGCGGAGAGGGGCCTAGCACAGATACGCAGTATTTT
CASGEGPSTDTQYF
>TRBV6-5|NA|TRBJ1-6|TRBD1
TGTGCCAGCAGTACGGACAGGTGGGGAGGTTCACCCCTCCACTTT
CASSTDRWGGSPLHF
>TRBV7-2|NA|TRBJ1-1|NA
TGTGCCAGCAGCCAAAGAGGGGGGCGAAGGGCTGAAGCTTTCTTT
CASSQRGGRRAEAFF
>TRBV20-1|NA|TRBJ2-5|NA
TGCAGTGCTGACCCCAGGGAAGAGACCCAGTACTTC
CSADPREETQYF
>TRBV15|once|TRBJ2-7|TRBD2
TGTGCCACCAGCAGACTAGCGGGGACTAAAGCCTACGAGCAGTACTTC
CATSRLAGTKAYEQYF
>TRBV12-3/TRBV12-4|NA|TRBJ2-2|NA
TGTGCCAGCAGTTTAGTGGGTGGAGGTGTCCGGGAGCTGTTTTTT
CASSLVGGGVRELFF
>TRBV6-5|NA|TRBJ2-6|NA
TGTGCCAGCAGTAGCAGGGGACCCCCTGGGGCCAACGTCCTGACTTTC
CASSSRGPPGANVLTF
>TRBV28|NA|TRBJ2-1|TRBD2
TGTGCCAGCAGAAAAGCGGGGGGGAAGTACAATGAGCAGTTCTTC
CASRKAGGKYNEQFF
>TRBV4-1|NA|TRBJ2-5|TRBD1
TGCGCCAGCAGCCACCCCGTGGGACAGGGTAAAGAGACCCAGTACTTC
CASSHPVGQGKETQYF
>TRBV12-3/TRBV12-4|few|TRBJ1-2|NA
TGTGCCAGCAGTTTAGAGGGCAGCTATAACTATGGCTACACCTTC
CASSLEGSYNYGYTF
>TRBV6-5|NA|TRBJ2-3|NA
TGTGCCAGCAGTTACTTGGGGTCAGGGAGCACAGATACGCAGTATTTT
CASSYLGSGSTDTQYF
>TRBV7-9|NA|TRBJ1-2|NA
TGTGCCAGCAGCTTAGAGCATGGCTACACCTTC
CASSLEHGYTF
>TRBV5-5|few|TRBJ1-1|NA
TGTGCCAGCAGCCGGGGACCGGACATGAACACTGAAGCTTTCTTT
CASSRGPDMNTEAFF
>TRBV29-1|few|TRBJ2-1|NA
TGCAGCGTACGACCGAGAAACAATGAGCAGTTCTTC
CSVRPRNNEQFF
>TRBV7-2|NA|TRBJ2-7|TRBD2
TGTGCCAGCGTCCTCAGCGGGGGGGCCTACGAGCAGTACTTC
CASVLSGGAYEQYF
>TRBV20-1|NA|TRBJ2-5|NA
TGCAGTGCTATTCGTGGTGAGACCCAGTACTTC
CSAIRGETQYF
>TRBV30|few|TRBJ2-7|NA
TGTGCCTGGAGGTCGGGGTATAGCTCCTACGAGCAGTACTTC
CAWRSGYSSYEQYF
>TRBV4-1|NA|TRBJ1-6|NA
TGCGCCAGCAGGAACACTGCAAATAATCCACCCCTCCACTTT
CASRNTANNPPLHF